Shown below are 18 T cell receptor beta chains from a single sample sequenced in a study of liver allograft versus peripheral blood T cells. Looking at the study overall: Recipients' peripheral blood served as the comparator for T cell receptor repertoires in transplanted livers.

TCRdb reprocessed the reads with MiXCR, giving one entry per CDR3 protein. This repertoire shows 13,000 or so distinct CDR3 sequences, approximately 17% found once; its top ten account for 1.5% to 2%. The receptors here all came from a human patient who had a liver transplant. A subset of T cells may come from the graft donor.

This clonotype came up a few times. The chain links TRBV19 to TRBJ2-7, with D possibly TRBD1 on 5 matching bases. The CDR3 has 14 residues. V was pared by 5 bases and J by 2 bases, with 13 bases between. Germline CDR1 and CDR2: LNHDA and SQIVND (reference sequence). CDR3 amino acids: CASSGQGRTYEQYF. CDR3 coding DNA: TGTGCCAGTAGTGGGCAGGGAAGAACCTACGAGCAGTACTTC.

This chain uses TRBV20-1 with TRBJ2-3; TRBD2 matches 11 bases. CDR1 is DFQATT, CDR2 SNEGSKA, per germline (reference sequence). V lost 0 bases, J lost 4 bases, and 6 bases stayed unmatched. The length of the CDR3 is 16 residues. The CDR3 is CSARDRLAGGPDTQYF. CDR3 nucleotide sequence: TGCAGTGCTAGAGATCGGCTAGCGGGGGGCCCAGATACGCAGTATTTT.

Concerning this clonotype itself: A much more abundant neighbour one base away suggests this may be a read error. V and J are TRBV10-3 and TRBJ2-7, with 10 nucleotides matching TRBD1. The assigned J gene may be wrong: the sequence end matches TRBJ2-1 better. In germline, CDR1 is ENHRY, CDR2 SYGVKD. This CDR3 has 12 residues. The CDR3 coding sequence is TGTGCCATCACAAATGGACAGGGGGTGCAGTTCTTC. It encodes CAITNGQGVQFF.

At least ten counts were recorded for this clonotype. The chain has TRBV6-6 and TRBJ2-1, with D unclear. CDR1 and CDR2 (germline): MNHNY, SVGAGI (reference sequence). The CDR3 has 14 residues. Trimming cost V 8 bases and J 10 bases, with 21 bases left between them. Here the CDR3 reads CASLSPTRVPEQFF. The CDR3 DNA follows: TGTGCCAGCCTATCTCCCACGCGTGTTCCGGAGCAGTTCTTC.

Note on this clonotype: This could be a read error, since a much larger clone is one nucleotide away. The CDR3 here is CAFRRTGTNTEAFF. The CDR3 DNA is TGTGCCTTCAGGAGGACAGGGACGAACACTGAAGCTTTCTTT. The chain couples TRBV10-3 to TRBJ1-1, with 8 bases fitting TRBD1. The CDR3 extends over 14 amino acids. Per the germline V gene, CDR1 is ENHRY and CDR2 is SYGVKD.

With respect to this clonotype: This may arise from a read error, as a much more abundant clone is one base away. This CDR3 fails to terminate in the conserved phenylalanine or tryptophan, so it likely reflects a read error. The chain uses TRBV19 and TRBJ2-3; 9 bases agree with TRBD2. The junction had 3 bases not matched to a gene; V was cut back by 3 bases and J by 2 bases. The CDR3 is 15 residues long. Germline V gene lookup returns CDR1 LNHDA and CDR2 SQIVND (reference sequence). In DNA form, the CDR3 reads TGTGCCAGTAGTATTAGGACTAGCGACACAGATACGCAGTATCTT. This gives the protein CASSIRTSDTDTQYL.

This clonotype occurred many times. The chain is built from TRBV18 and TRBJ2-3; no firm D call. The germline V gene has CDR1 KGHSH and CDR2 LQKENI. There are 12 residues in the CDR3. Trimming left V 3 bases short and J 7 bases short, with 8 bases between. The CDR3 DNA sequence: TGTGCCAGCTCACCCCCTTCCAATACGCAGTATTTT. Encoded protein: CASSPPSNTQYF.

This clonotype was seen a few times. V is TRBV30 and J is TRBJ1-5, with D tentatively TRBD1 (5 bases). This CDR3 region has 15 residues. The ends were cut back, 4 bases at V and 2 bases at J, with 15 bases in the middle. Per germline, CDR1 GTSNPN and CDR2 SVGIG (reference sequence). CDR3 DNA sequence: TGTGCCTGGACAAAGGGGCTTGGAGGCAATCAGCCCCAGCATTTT. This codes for CAWTKGLGGNQPQHF.

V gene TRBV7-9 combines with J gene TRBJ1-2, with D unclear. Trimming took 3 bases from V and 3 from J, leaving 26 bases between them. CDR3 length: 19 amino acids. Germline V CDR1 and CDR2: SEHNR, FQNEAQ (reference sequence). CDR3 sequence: CASSLAGVRPAPGDYGYTF. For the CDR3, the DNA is TGTGCCAGCAGCTTGGCCGGGGTGAGGCCAGCCCCCGGGGACTATGGCTACACCTTC.

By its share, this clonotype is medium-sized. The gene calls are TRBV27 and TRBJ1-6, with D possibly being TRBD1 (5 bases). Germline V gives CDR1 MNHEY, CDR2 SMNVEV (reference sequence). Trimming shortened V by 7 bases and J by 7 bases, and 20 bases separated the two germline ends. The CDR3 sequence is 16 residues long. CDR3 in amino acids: CASKGRRIEGNSPLHF. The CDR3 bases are TGTGCCAGCAAGGGACGTCGTATCGAGGGGAATTCACCCCTCCACTTT.

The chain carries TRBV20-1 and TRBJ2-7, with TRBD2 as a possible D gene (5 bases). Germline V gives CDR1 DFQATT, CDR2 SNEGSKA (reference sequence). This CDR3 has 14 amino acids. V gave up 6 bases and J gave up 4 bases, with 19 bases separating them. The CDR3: CSAQRAGVQYEQYF. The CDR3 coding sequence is TGCAGTGCCCAGAGGGCTGGGGTCCAATACGAGCAGTACTTC.

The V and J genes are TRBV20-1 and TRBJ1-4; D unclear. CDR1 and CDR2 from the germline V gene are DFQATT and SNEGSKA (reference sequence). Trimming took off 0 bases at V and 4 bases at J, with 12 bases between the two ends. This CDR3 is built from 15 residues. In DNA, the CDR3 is TGCAGTGCTAGAGATCGGAACAGCAATAATGAAAAACTGTTTTTT. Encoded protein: CSARDRNSNNEKLFF.

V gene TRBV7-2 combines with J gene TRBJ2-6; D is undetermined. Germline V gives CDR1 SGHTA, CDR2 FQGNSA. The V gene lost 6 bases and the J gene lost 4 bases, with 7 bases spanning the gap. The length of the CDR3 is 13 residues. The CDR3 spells CASRLSGANVLTF. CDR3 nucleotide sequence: TGTGCCAGCAGGCTTTCGGGGGCCAACGTCCTGACTTTC.

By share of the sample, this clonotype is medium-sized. CDR3 protein: CAISRQGASGNTIYF. In DNA form, the CDR3 reads TGTGCCATCAGTAGACAGGGGGCCTCTGGAAACACCATATATTTT. This chain joins TRBV10-3 and TRBJ1-3, with TRBD1 matching over 10 bases. Germline CDR1 and CDR2: ENHRY and SYGVKD. The length of the CDR3 is 15 residues. V dropped 5 bases and J dropped 0; count of bases not matched to a gene: 1.

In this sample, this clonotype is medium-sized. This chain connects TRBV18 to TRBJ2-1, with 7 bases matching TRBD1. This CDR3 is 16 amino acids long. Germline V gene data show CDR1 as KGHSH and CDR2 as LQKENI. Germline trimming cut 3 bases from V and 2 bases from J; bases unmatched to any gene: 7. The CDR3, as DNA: TGTGCCAGCTCACCTCCGACAGGGTTTACCTACAATGAGCAGTTCTTC. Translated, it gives CASSPPTGFTYNEQFF.

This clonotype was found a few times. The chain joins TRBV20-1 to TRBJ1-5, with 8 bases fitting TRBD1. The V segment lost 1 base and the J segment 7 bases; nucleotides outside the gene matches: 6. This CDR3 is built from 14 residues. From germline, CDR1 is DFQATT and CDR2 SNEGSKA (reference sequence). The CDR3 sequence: CSARAWTGSQPQHF. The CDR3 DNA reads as TGCAGTGCTAGAGCGTGGACAGGGTCCCAGCCCCAGCATTTT.

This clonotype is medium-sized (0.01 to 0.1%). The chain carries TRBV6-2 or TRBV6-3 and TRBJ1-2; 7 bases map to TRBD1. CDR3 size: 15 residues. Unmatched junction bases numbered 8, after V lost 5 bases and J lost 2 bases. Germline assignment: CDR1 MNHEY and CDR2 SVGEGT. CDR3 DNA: TGTGCCAGCAGTCTGCGCCAGACAGGGAACTATGGCTACACCTTC. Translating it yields CASSLRQTGNYGYTF.

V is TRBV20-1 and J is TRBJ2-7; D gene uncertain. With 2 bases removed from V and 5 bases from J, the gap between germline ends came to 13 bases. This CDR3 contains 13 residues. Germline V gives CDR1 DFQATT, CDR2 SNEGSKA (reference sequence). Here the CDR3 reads CSARPPERNEQYF. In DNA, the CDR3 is TGCAGTGCTAGACCCCCGGAGAGGAACGAGCAGTACTTC.